Each of the 15 T cell receptor beta chains below was sequenced from the same sample in a study of graft-versus-host responses after intestinal transplantation. Libraries were prepared by immunoSEQ multiplex PCR; TCRdb keeps only in-frame clonotypes and omits some of them. The data show about 120,000 clones, 90% to 95% seen once. The antigens these receptors bind are not known. The input for sequencing was unstimulated CD8+ T cells sorted from spleen or lymph node cells, taken before transplant. The receptors shown here come from a human donor who was the organ donor for an intestinal transplant.

The rearrangement uses TRBV27 and TRBJ2-1; 7 bases map to TRBD1. The junction had 8 bases not matched to a gene; V was cut back by 0 bases and J by 12 bases. The CDR3 is made up of 14 amino acids. Per germline, CDR1 MNHEY and CDR2 SMNVEV (reference sequence). The CDR3 DNA is TGTGCCAGCAGTTTATCGGGGACAGAACCGGGGCAGTTCTTC. Protein sequence: CASSLSGTEPGQFF.

This sequence joins TRBV4-1 and TRBJ2-1; D gene ambiguous. The CDR3 runs 13 residues. Germline V CDR1 and CDR2: MGHRA, YSYEKL. Between the trimmed V and J ends, which lost 1 base and 10 bases, there was a span of 11 bases. The CDR3 DNA reads TGCGCCAGCAGCCAAGTCGGAACCCACGAGCAGTTCTTC. This encodes CASSQVGTHEQFF.

The CDR3 spells CASSFRTGDQPQHF. The CDR3 nucleotides read TGTGCCAGCAGCTTTCGGACAGGGGACCAGCCCCAGCATTTT. The chain employs TRBV5-8 and TRBJ1-5, with 9 bases matching TRBD1. The V and J ends lost 2 bases and 7 bases, in that order; junction bases with no gene match: 4. The CDR3 is 14 amino acids. CDR1 and CDR2 (germline): SGHTS, YDEGEE.

The chain uses TRBV6-1 and TRBJ1-5, with D hard to call. The V end lost 2 bases, the J end lost 1 base, and 15 bases lay between the germline ends. This CDR3 contains 17 residues. The germline V gene has CDR1 MNHNS and CDR2 SASEGT. The CDR3 nucleotides read TGTGCCAGCAGTGAACTAGAGCGGGGTTGGAGCAATCAGCCCCAGCATTTT. Translation: CASSELERGWSNQPQHF.

This chain uses TRBV11-2 with TRBJ2-3, with D possibly TRBD2 on 6 matching bases. The CDR3 sequence is 15 residues long. Germline V gives CDR1 SGHAT, CDR2 FQNNGV. V was pared by 7 bases and J by 2 bases, with 16 bases between. As DNA, the CDR3 is TGTGCCAGCAACCCCCTGGCGGGGTCCACAGATACGCAGTATTTT. The encoded protein is CASNPLAGSTDTQYF.

The chain links TRBV23-1 to TRBJ2-7; 7 bases match TRBD1. TRBV23-1 is labeled an ORF, and its function is uncertain. V was clipped by 6 bases and J by 2 bases; unmatched bases: 13. CDR3 length equals 16 residues. CDR3 region: CASSQPNDRATYEQYF. CDR3 in DNA: TGCGCCAGCAGCCAACCAAACGACAGGGCGACCTACGAGCAGTACTTC.

This clone came up once. The chain joins TRBV28 to TRBJ2-1, with 8 bases lining up with TRBD2. Germline V gives CDR1 MDHEN, CDR2 SYDVKM. The CDR3 is 12 amino acids. The J segment lost 8 bases and the V segment lost 11 bases, leaving 8 bases of the junction unmatched. The CDR3 coding sequence is TGTGCCGTTCACCGGGAGGGGGATGAGCAGTTCTTC. Translation: CAVHREGDEQFF.

The rearrangement uses TRBV6-5 and TRBJ2-3; 7 bases are a match to TRBD1. V dropped 3 bases and J dropped 4; count of bases not matched to a gene: 4. The germline CDR1 and CDR2 sequences are MNHEY and SVGAGI. This CDR3 has 14 residues. The CDR3 loop is CASSYDRAPDTQYF. CDR3 bases: TGTGCCAGCAGTTATGACAGGGCCCCAGATACGCAGTATTTT.

The CDR3 region has the DNA TGCGCCAGCAGCCAAGTTTACCAGGGGGCCTACGAGCAGTACTTC. Translating gives CASSQVYQGAYEQYF. V and J are TRBV4-3 and TRBJ2-7; TRBD1 matches at 7 bases. After removal of 1 base from V and 2 bases from J, the junction contained 5 bases not matched to a gene. Germline lookup yields CDR1 LGHNA and CDR2 YSLEER. The CDR3 runs to 15 residues.

The CDR3 protein is CASSLASEQFF. CDR3 bases: TGTGCCAGCAGCTTAGCAAGTGAGCAGTTCTTC. This chain joins TRBV7-9 and TRBJ2-1; no firm D call. V was pared by 0 bases and J by 9 bases, with 3 bases between. Germline-derived CDR1 and CDR2 are SEHNR and FQNEAQ (reference sequence). The CDR3 contains 11 residues. Variable domain in full (rest from reference TRBV7-9 and TRBJ2-1): DTGVSQNPRHKITKRGQNVTFRCDPISEHNRLYWYRQTLGQGPEFLTYFQNEAQLEKSRLLSDRFSAERPKGSFSTLEIQRTEQGDSAMYLCASSLASEQFFGPGTRLTVL.

J is TRBJ2-3 and V is TRBV2; a possible D gene is TRBD2 (6 bases). V was cut by 6 bases and J by 0 bases, with 10 bases left in between. The CDR3 is 14 amino acids. The germline V gene has CDR1 SNHLY and CDR2 FYNNEI. The CDR3 coding sequence is TGTGCCAGCAGGATAGCGGAGAGCACAGATACGCAGTATTTT. It specifies CASRIAESTDTQYF.

In nucleotides, the CDR3 is TGCGCCAGCAGCCAAGATCGCAGAGTGCTTAATGAAAAACTGTTTTTT. Its protein product is CASSQDRRVLNEKLFF. The chain recombines TRBV4-1 with TRBJ1-4; D uncertain. CDR3 length: 16 residues. Germline CDR1 MGHRA, CDR2 YSYEKL. V lost 0 bases to trimming and J lost 4 bases, with 12 bases between them.

The V and J genes are TRBV7-9 and TRBJ2-3; a weak D match, TRBD2 (6 bases). Germline V gives CDR1 SEHNR, CDR2 FQNEAQ (reference sequence). Deletions cut 7 bases from V and 1 base from J, with 24 bases between. The CDR3 is 18 residues long. CDR3 loop: CASTQGPSAQLGTDTQYF. The CDR3 nucleotides read TGTGCCAGCACCCAAGGGCCTAGCGCTCAACTTGGCACAGATACGCAGTATTTT. Variable domain in full (rest from reference TRBV7-9 and TRBJ2-3): DTGVSQNPRHKITKRGQNVTFRCDPISEHNRLYWYRQTLGQGPEFLTYFQNEAQLEKSRLLSDRFSAERPKGSFSTLEIQRTEQGDSAMYLCASTQGPSAQLGTDTQYFGPGTRLTVL.

V usage is TRBV7-2 and J usage is TRBJ2-4, with TRBD1 identical over 10 bases. CDR1 is SGHTA, CDR2 FQGNSA, per germline. The CDR3 consists of 15 residues. V was pared by 1 base and J by 8 bases, with 5 bases of the junction left unmatched. The CDR3, as DNA: TGTGCCAGCAGCTTAGGGACAGGGGGAGGAGACATTCAGTACTTC. Translation gives CASSLGTGGGDIQYF.

The gene calls are TRBV4-2 and TRBJ2-1; maybe TRBD1 (5 bases). V lost 5 bases, J lost 2 bases, and 19 bases lay in between. CDR1 is LGHNA and CDR2 is YNFKEQ in the germline V gene. The CDR3 runs 17 residues. For the CDR3, the DNA is TGTGCCAGCAGCTCCCCAGGGTTTCTCAGCCCCTACAATGAGCAGTTCTTC. Its translation is CASSSPGFLSPYNEQFF.